This passage covers 4 T cell receptor beta chains from one sample sequenced in a study of naive and memory T cell subsets. Study results and limitations: Possibly reflecting memory cells re-expressing CD45RA, a few larger clonotypes occurred in naive repertoires, especially CD8.

Two oligonucleotides, mixed equimolar, formed the beta constant-region primer covering TRBC1 and TRBC2. The ligated cDNA underwent four PCR rounds using SP2 and nested alpha and beta constant-region primers. TCRdb reanalysed the UMI-ligation and nested PCR reads using MiXCR and keeps one entry per CDR3 protein. The sample consists of 140,000 to 150,000 distinct CDR3 sequences, about 23% of them appearing once. What these receptors recognize is not known. The source material was naive CD4+ T cells from blood. These receptors were collected from a human donor in good health.

This clonotype has a single count. V gene TRBV27 combines with J gene TRBJ1-6; D call uncertain. V was pared by 2 bases and J by 9 bases, with 11 bases between. CDR1 and CDR2 from the germline V gene are MNHEY and SMNVEV (reference sequence). The CDR3 consists of 14 residues. The CDR3 loop is CASSLRSSASPLHF. Here the CDR3 DNA reads TGTGCCAGCAGTTTAAGGTCAAGTGCTTCACCCCTCCACTTT.

V is TRBV10-3 and J is TRBJ2-3, with a weak D call TRBD1 (6 bases). This CDR3 comprises 14 residues. Trimming took 4 bases from V and 5 from J, leaving 13 bases between them. Germline V CDR1 and CDR2: ENHRY, SYGVKD. The CDR3 coding sequence is TGTGCCATCAGTGCGGACACAGGGAGAGATACGCAGTATTTT. Protein sequence: CAISADTGRDTQYF.

This chain links TRBV28 with TRBJ1-4, with D possibly being TRBD1 (5 bases). Germline values: CDR1 MDHEN, CDR2 SYDVKM. V shed 6 bases and J shed 10 bases, with 15 bases lying between them. This CDR3 comprises 13 residues. The CDR3 loop is CASSLLGPAKLFF. DNA for the CDR3: TGTGCCAGCAGCTTGCTGGGGCCGGCAAAACTGTTTTTT.

The chain links TRBV2 to TRBJ2-1, with 10 bases lining up with TRBD2. The germline gives CDR1 SNHLY, CDR2 FYNNEI. This CDR3 spans 16 amino acids. V lost 7 bases, J lost 4 bases, and 10 bases stayed unmatched. The CDR3, as DNA: TGTGCCAGCAACCCCACGGGACTAGCGACATACAATGAGCAGTTCTTC. It encodes CASNPTGLATYNEQFF.